What follows are 25 T cell receptor beta chains derived from one specimen sequenced in a study of human T cells and chemical hapten exposure. One entry per CDR3 protein results from TCRdb running MiXCR on the RACE reads. The table lists 65,000 to 90,000 distinct CDR3 sequences, 6.5% to 8.5% of them singletons. Time point here: patch test 2, 6 weeks after DPC sensitization. Treatment given: therapeutic diphenylcyclopropenone sensitization with weekly scalp DPC. The source was whole blood, collected in connection with sensitization to the hapten diphenylcyclopropenone (DPC). Receptors originate from a woman aged 30 to 39 with alopecia areata. Some clones in this sample may be carry-over from other donors' samples.

This clonotype was seen ten or more times. This chain links TRBV27 with TRBJ1-5; D not resolved. Per the germline V gene, CDR1 is MNHEY and CDR2 is SMNVEV (reference sequence). Trimming shortened V by 5 bases and J by 3 bases, and 14 bases separated the two germline ends. This CDR3 has 15 amino acids. The CDR3 DNA sequence: TGTGCCAGCAGTCACGGACGGGGAAACAATCAGCCCCAGCATTTT. Its protein is CASSHGRGNNQPQHF.

This clonotype has a count of ten or more. The DNA of the CDR3 is TGTGCCAGCAGTGACAGGGGGACCGCAGATACGCAGTATTTT. Translating it yields CASSDRGTADTQYF. This chain connects TRBV6-4 to TRBJ2-3, with D possibly TRBD1 on 6 matching bases. The germline V and J ends were trimmed by 2 bases and 4 bases, with 10 bases remaining between them. This CDR3 comprises 14 residues. Per germline, CDR1 MRHNA and CDR2 SNTAGT.

There are a few counts of this clonotype. V is TRBV30 and J is TRBJ1-1; no firm D call. The germline V gene encodes CDR1 GTSNPN and CDR2 SVGIG (reference sequence). V was shortened by 3 bases and J by 1 base, with 9 bases between the two germline ends. CDR3 length equals 13 residues. Written as DNA, the CDR3 is TGTGCCTGGAGCATCAACCCGAACACTGAAGCTTTCTTT. The encoded protein is CAWSINPNTEAFF.

The CDR3 DNA follows: TGTGCCAGCAGCCAAGACCCAGGGGGTGGATTGGCTTTCTTT. Translating it yields CASSQDPGGGLAFF. V and J are TRBV4-2 and TRBJ1-1; 7 nucleotides match TRBD1. CDR3 length: 14 residues. The ends lost 0 bases at V and 11 bases at J; junction bases unmatched: 9. Germline V lookup: CDR1 LGHNA, CDR2 YNFKEQ.

This clonotype came up a few times. This rearrangement joins TRBV6-1 to TRBJ1-6; maybe TRBD1 (5 bases). Trimming left V 7 bases short and J 8 bases short, with 15 bases between. The CDR3 is 14 residues long. Germline CDR1 and CDR2: MNHNS and SASEGT. Here the CDR3 reads CASTRDWGYSPLHF. The DNA for the CDR3 is TGTGCCAGCACTCGGGACTGGGGATATTCACCCCTCCACTTT.

V and J are TRBV28 and TRBJ1-2, with D possibly TRBD1 on 5 matching bases. V lost 3 bases and J 7 bases, leaving 15 bases between the germline ends. The CDR3 runs to 14 residues. CDR1 MDHEN and CDR2 SYDVKM come from the germline V gene. The CDR3 protein is CASSFLSGLVGYTF. CDR3 in DNA: TGTGCCAGCAGTTTTCTATCAGGGTTGGTTGGCTACACCTTC.

Notes on this clonotype: A much larger clone differs by one base, so this may be a read error. This sequence joins TRBV5-4 and TRBJ2-3; D not resolved. The CDR3 runs 13 residues. V was pared by 0 bases and J by 6 bases, with 8 bases between. The germline V gene encodes CDR1 SGHNT and CDR2 YYREEE (reference sequence). CDR3 bases: TGTGCCAGCAGCTTGGGCGGTTGGGATACGCAGTATTTT. Amino acids: CASSLGGWDTQYF.

This clonotype was picked up many times. This sequence joins TRBV11-2 and TRBJ2-1; D remains unclear. This CDR3 is 15 amino acids long. V lost 3 bases to trimming and J lost 6 bases, with 15 bases between them. In germline, CDR1 is SGHAT, CDR2 FQNNGV. The CDR3 spells CASSFNGRTGNEQFF. Here the CDR3 DNA reads TGTGCCAGCAGCTTTAATGGGCGGACCGGCAATGAGCAGTTCTTC.

This clonotype was seen many times. The V and J genes are TRBV15 and TRBJ2-3; 11 bases fit TRBD2. Germline assignment: CDR1 LNHNV and CDR2 YYDKDF (reference sequence). The CDR3 length is 17 residues. V dropped 0 bases and J dropped 1; count of bases not matched to a gene: 3. The CDR3 DNA follows: TGTGCCACCAGCAGAGAATTGGGACTAGCGGGCACAGATACGCAGTATTTT. Protein: CATSRELGLAGTDTQYF.

This clonotype turned up a few times. The gene calls are TRBV27 and TRBJ1-2, with unresolved D. Trimming removed 5 bases from V and 6 bases from J, with 13 bases in between. From germline, CDR1 is MNHEY and CDR2 SMNVEV (reference sequence). The CDR3 is made up of 13 amino acids. Here the CDR3 DNA reads TGTGCCAGCAGTACAAATGGGTGGGATGGCTACACCTTC. Translation: CASSTNGWDGYTF.

The V and J genes are TRBV7-7 and TRBJ2-3, with 8 nucleotides matching TRBD1. After removal of 5 bases from V and 2 bases from J, the junction contained 6 bases not matched to a gene. The germline gives CDR1 SSHAT, CDR2 FNYEAQ (reference sequence). The CDR3 sequence is 15 residues long. The CDR3 loop reads CASSKDRGNTDTQYF. The CDR3 DNA follows: TGTGCCAGCAGCAAAGACAGGGGAAACACAGATACGCAGTATTTT.

This clonotype was counted ten times or more. CDR3 sequence: CASSFDGYSNQPQHF. The DNA of the CDR3 is TGTGCCAGCAGCTTCGACGGCTATAGCAATCAGCCCCAGCATTTT. The gene calls are TRBV7-2 and TRBJ1-5; D unclear. This CDR3 contains 15 residues. The germline gives CDR1 SGHTA, CDR2 FQGNSA. V dropped 3 bases and J dropped 0 bases, with 9 bases sitting between them.

This clonotype has at least ten counts. The rearrangement joins TRBV5-6 to TRBJ1-1; no clear D. V lost 1 base and J 0 bases, leaving 10 bases between the germline ends. This CDR3 is built from 15 residues. CDR1 and CDR2 from the germline V gene are SGHDT and YYEEEE. For the CDR3, the DNA is TGTGCCAGCAGCTTGAGCGGACTGATGAACACTGAAGCTTTCTTT. It specifies CASSLSGLMNTEAFF.

This clonotype was detected only a few times. The rearrangement links TRBV20-1 to TRBJ1-1; D gene uncertain. This CDR3 is 12 amino acids long. CDR1 and CDR2 (germline): DFQATT, SNEGSKA (reference sequence). V was shortened by 4 bases and J by 1 base, with 7 bases between the two germline ends. CDR3 DNA sequence: TGCAGTGCTACCCAGTCGAACACTGAAGCTTTCTTT. It is translated as CSATQSNTEAFF.

This clonotype was counted many times. The gene calls are TRBV3-1 and TRBJ1-2; possibly TRBD1 for D (6 bases). The CDR3 has 15 residues. Deletions cut 2 bases from V and 2 bases from J, with 12 bases between. Germline V lookup: CDR1 LGHDT, CDR2 YNNKEL (reference sequence). In DNA form, the CDR3 reads TGTGCCAGCAGCCAATGGACAGCCCTAAACTATGGCTACACCTTC. Translating gives CASSQWTALNYGYTF. The whole variable domain, filled in from reference TRBV3-1 and TRBJ1-2, reads DTAVSQTPKYLVTQMGNDKSIKCEQNLGHDTMYWYKQDSKKFLKIMFSYNNKELIINETVPNRFSPKSPDKAHLNLHINSLELGDSAVYFCASSQWTALNYGYTFGSGTRLTVV.

The sample holds many counts of this clonotype. The chain links TRBV2 to TRBJ2-1; possibly TRBD1 for D (6 bases). The CDR3 totals 12 residues. The germline V and J ends were trimmed by 0 bases and 11 bases, with 8 bases remaining between them. Germline V gives CDR1 SNHLY, CDR2 FYNNEI. DNA for the CDR3: TGTGCCAGCAGTGAAGCCCAGGGGAAGCAGTTCTTC. It yields the protein CASSEAQGKQFF.

The J gene is TRBJ2-3, the V gene TRBV12-3 or TRBV12-4; 11 bases agree with TRBD2. The CDR3 length is 17 residues. Unmatched junction bases numbered 11, after V lost 6 bases and J lost 3 bases. Here the CDR3 DNA reads TGTGCCAGCAGACCATCCGGGACTAGCGGAGTTACAGATACGCAGTATTTT. This translates into CASRPSGTSGVTDTQYF.

This clonotype was counted at least ten times. V and J are TRBV10-3 and TRBJ2-7; tentative D call: TRBD1 (5 bases). The CDR3 is 18 amino acids. V gave up 10 bases and J gave up 7 bases, with 35 bases separating them. Germline V CDR1 and CDR2: ENHRY, SYGVKD. The CDR3 nucleotides read TGTGCCACCAAACACAAGGACAAGACCGTCGAAGGGTCTACTGAGCAGTACTTC. Its translation: CATKHKDKTVEGSTEQYF.

The chain couples TRBV20-1 to TRBJ1-1; 7 bases are a match to TRBD1. J was trimmed by 1 base and V by 7 bases; bases with no gene match: 6. The length of the CDR3 is 13 residues. The germline gives CDR1 DFQATT, CDR2 SNEGSKA (reference sequence). CDR3 amino acids: CSVPDRKNTEAFF. For the CDR3, the DNA is TGCAGTGTTCCGGACAGGAAGAACACTGAAGCTTTCTTT.

This clonotype came up many times. This sequence joins TRBV21-1 and TRBJ2-7; the tabulated D call, TRBD1, remains unverified against the DNA. TRBV21-1 is a pseudogene segment. The CDR3 is 16 amino acids. DNA for the CDR3: TGTGCCCGACTTCTCGCGGGGGACGGACGGGTCTACGAGCAGTACTTC. Translating gives CARLLAGDGRVYEQYF.

This clonotype was recorded a few times. The chain carries TRBV6-2 or TRBV6-3 and TRBJ1-6; D is unresolved. This CDR3 comprises 12 residues. V shed 7 bases and J shed 11 bases, with 12 bases lying between them. The germline CDR1 and CDR2 sequences are MNHEY and SVGEGT. The CDR3 nucleotides are TGTGCCAGCACCCAAACAAGGACACCCCTCCACTTT. Its protein product is CASTQTRTPLHF.

There are a few counts of this clonotype. V is TRBV29-1 and J is TRBJ2-1, with D unresolved. The CDR3 length is 14 residues. CDR1 is SQVTM, CDR2 ANQGSEA, per germline. Trimming left V 6 bases short and J 0 bases short, with 12 bases between. This CDR3 is CSVPHGSSYNEQFF. The CDR3 coding sequence is TGCAGCGTCCCTCACGGAAGCTCCTACAATGAGCAGTTCTTC.

This clonotype was counted only a few times. The V gene is TRBV7-9, the J gene TRBJ1-2; D may be TRBD1 (5 bases). V lost 1 base and J lost 4, with 10 bases in between. The CDR3 loop spans 14 amino acids. The germline gives CDR1 SEHNR, CDR2 FQNEAQ (reference sequence). DNA of the CDR3: TGTGCCAGCAGCTTAGGAGGGGACCTCTATGGCTACACCTTC. It encodes CASSLGGDLYGYTF.

This clonotype was recorded many times. The chain is built from TRBV2 and TRBJ2-3, with D unresolved. CDR1 and CDR2 from the germline V gene are SNHLY and FYNNEI. This CDR3 spans 15 amino acids. The V and J ends lost 5 bases and 6 bases respectively, with 18 bases between them. CDR3 DNA: TGTGCCAGCAGTCAGGACGCTACCAGGCCGGATACGCAGTATTTT. Translated: CASSQDATRPDTQYF.

This clonotype was detected ten times or more. The chain carries TRBV6-1 and TRBJ2-3; 9 bases map to TRBD1. The CDR3 length is 14 residues. The junction had 6 bases not matched to a gene; V was cut back by 6 bases and J by 5 bases. Germline CDR1 and CDR2: MNHNS and SASEGT. CDR3 DNA: TGTGCCAGCAGACAGGGGGCGCGGAGAGATACGCAGTATTTT. Encoded protein: CASRQGARRDTQYF.